This TCR beta chain derives from a study of blood T cells in healthy people across ages. The CDR3 extends over 12 amino acids. Germline V gene lookup returns CDR1 DFQATT and CDR2 SNEGSKA (reference sequence). The study's findings and limits: Lack of knowledge of donor CMV status possibly confounded expanded clonotype changes.

The second PCR ran about 6 to 12 cycles with a sample-barcoded 5' primer and J-beta primers. TCRdb passed the 5' RACE reads through MiXCR, listing each CDR3 protein once. The sample shows 550,000 to 600,000 distinct CDR3 sequences, roughly 29% of them seen only once. Donors were systemically healthy Caucasian individuals from Russia aged about 6 to 95 years. A note on this clonotype: Its target is not known. The junction departs from the called germline gene at one end, perhaps through a read error.

This TCR was recovered from a woman in her 70s in good health. What was sequenced was blood. The chain employs TRBV20-1 and TRBJ2-5; unclear D gene. CDR3 nucleotides: TGCACCTGGGCCATCGACCAGGAGACCCAGTACTTC. Translating it yields CTWAIDQETQYF.